Here is one TCR beta chain with its context. A few counts support this clonotype. This clone's antigen is unknown. No much larger clone is present one base from it, and per-base qualities are unavailable. These data are taken from a study of T-cell reconstitution after alpha-beta-depleted transplantation in children (dated by TCRdb to 2016 to 2018). In terms of the full investigation: Using TCR repertoire profiling, the study quantitatively followed how T-cell immune reconstitution unfolded in children after TCRalphabeta/CD19-depleted allogeneic hematopoietic cell transplantation.

The library was prepared using PCR. These reads were obtained on an Illumina HiSeq 2500. TCR library preparation used molecular barcoding, with unique molecular identifiers applied to normalize quantification of the TCRbeta repertoire. TCRdb reprocessed the public reads (quality trimming at Q25 with fastp, clone calling with MiXCR) and kept in-frame beta chains. Identical CDR3 protein sequences are pooled into one entry, listed with their most common genes and DNA. Within this sample are approximately 190,000 distinct CDR3 sequences, with roughly 9.1% of them counted one time only. The ten largest clones represent approximately 34% of the sample. According to the study, the label for this sample's treatment or condition signals: allogeneic hematopoietic cell transplantation with graft depleted of TCRalphabeta T cells and CD19 B cells. Transplant recipients were children who received TCRalphabeta/CD19-depleted allogeneic hematopoietic cell grafts.

Inclusive of the bounding cysteine and phenylalanine, the CDR3 is 15 residues long. Here the CDR3 DNA is all that survives: 45 bases in frame from base 1. The V end loses 6 bases and the J end loses 0 bases, and a stretch of 11 bases separates them. Broader findings and caveats from the paper: The apparently early recovery of alphabetaT-cell counts about two months after transplant reportedly depended on only several hundred rapidly expanded clones that came from non-depleted graft cells. In some patients, the high TCRbeta diversity seen at day 60 was put down to recipient T cells and intrathymic progenitors that had survived conditioning. Hyperexpanded clone frequencies declined over subsequent months; after one year, T-cell counts and TCRbeta diversity were mostly attributed to newly produced T cells.

The chain employs TRBV12-3 or TRBV12-4 and TRBJ2-2; a weak D assignment points to TRBD1 (6 bases agree). Specimen: PBMCs, mostly from graft donor cells, collected 360 days after TCRalphabeta/CD19-depleted stem cell transplant. This TCR came from a male patient between 2 and 15 years old who had a stem cell transplant for acute myeloid leukemia, so the T cells may come from the graft donor. CDR3 protein: CASRRQVSNTGELFF. The nucleotide sequence is given as TGTGCCAGCAGACGACAGGTCTCGAACACCGGGGAGCTGTTTTTT.